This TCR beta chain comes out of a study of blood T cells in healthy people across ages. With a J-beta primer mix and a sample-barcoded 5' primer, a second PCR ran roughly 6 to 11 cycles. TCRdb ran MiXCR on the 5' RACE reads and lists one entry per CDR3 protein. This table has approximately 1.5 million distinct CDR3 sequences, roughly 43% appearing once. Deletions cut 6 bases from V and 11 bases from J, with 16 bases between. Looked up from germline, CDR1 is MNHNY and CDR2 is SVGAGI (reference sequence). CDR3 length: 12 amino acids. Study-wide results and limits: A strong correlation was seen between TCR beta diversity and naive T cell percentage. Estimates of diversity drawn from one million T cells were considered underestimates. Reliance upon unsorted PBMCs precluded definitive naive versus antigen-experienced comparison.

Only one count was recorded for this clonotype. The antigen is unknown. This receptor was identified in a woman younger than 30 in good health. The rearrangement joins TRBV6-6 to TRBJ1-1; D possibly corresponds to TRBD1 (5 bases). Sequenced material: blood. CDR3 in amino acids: CASRGRETRAFF. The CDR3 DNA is TGTGCCAGCAGGGGACGGGAAACTCGGGCTTTCTTT.